The 22 T cell receptor beta chains given below trace back to one sample, sequenced in a study of T cell responses to AZD1222 COVID-19 vaccine. The method was immunoSEQ multiplex PCR; TCRdb's version includes in-frame clones alone and lacks a portion of them. The sample consists of tens of thousands of clones, roughly nine tenths of them appearing once. Source: peripheral blood, taken 28 days after the second AZD1222 dose. Every receptor here comes from an adult who received the AZD1222 COVID-19 vaccine.

V usage is TRBV7-9 and J usage is TRBJ1-1; 7 nucleotides match TRBD1. V trimming: 9 bases; J trimming: 5 bases; junction bases outside the gene matches: 9. This CDR3 has 13 amino acids. Germline V CDR1 and CDR2: SEHNR, FQNEAQ (reference sequence). The CDR3 DNA reads TGTGCCAGTAGAAGACAGGGACTGACTGAAGCTTTCTTT. Protein sequence: CASRRQGLTEAFF.

The chain employs TRBV7-3 and TRBJ2-7, with 8 bases fitting TRBD2. Trimming cost V 5 bases and J 3 bases; bases outside gene matches: 9. CDR1 is SGHTA and CDR2 is FQGTGA in the germline V gene. The CDR3 consists of 15 residues. CDR3 sequence reads: CASSPSGGLDYEQYF. The CDR3 nucleotides read TGTGCCAGCAGCCCCAGCGGGGGCCTAGACTACGAGCAGTACTTC.

V gene TRBV9 combines with J gene TRBJ1-2; D may be TRBD1 (5 bases). V lost 3 bases and J 6 bases, leaving 12 bases between the germline ends. Germline CDR1 is SGDLS and CDR2 is YYNGEE. The CDR3 sequence is 13 residues long. CDR3 nucleotides: TGTGCCAGCAGCGCCGGGACGAAAGATGGCTACACCTTC. Protein product: CASSAGTKDGYTF.

The V and J genes are TRBV12-3 or TRBV12-4 and TRBJ1-5; a possible D gene is TRBD1 (6 bases). The CDR3 loop spans 13 amino acids. With 1 base removed from V and 9 bases from J, the gap between germline ends came to 10 bases. The CDR3 region is CASSLGLQGPQHF. The CDR3 nucleotides read TGTGCCAGCAGTTTAGGCCTACAGGGGCCCCAGCATTTT.

The rearrangement joins TRBV5-4 to TRBJ1-2, with 8 bases fitting TRBD1. From germline, CDR1 is SGHNT and CDR2 YYREEE (reference sequence). The V and J ends lost 3 bases and 3 bases, in that order; junction bases with no gene match: 4. The CDR3 runs to 14 residues. The CDR3 region is CASSSTDRDYGYTF. CDR3 DNA: TGTGCCAGCAGCTCAACGGACAGGGACTATGGCTACACCTTC.

The chain carries TRBV6-5 and TRBJ2-7, with 8 positions matching TRBD2. V lost 7 bases to trimming and J lost 2 bases; unmatched junction nucleotides: 7. Per the germline V gene, CDR1 is MNHEY and CDR2 is SVGAGI. This CDR3 has 14 amino acids. The CDR3 loop reads CASTPNGRAYEQYF. The CDR3 DNA reads TGTGCCAGCACCCCCAACGGGAGGGCCTACGAGCAGTACTTC.

The table lists this clone with a few counts. The rearrangement uses TRBV3-1 (or the pseudogene TRBV3-2) and TRBJ2-2, with 8 positions matching TRBD2. Trimming removed 5 bases from V and 7 bases from J; junction bases left unmatched: 12. The length of the CDR3 is 16 residues. Germline assignment: CDR1 LGHDT and CDR2 YNNKEL (reference sequence). CDR3 bases: TGTGCCAGCAGCATCAACTTCGGGACTAGAGGCGGGGAGCTGTTTTTT. Its translation is CASSINFGTRGGELFF.

The chain couples TRBV7-6 to TRBJ2-1, with TRBD1 matching 8 bases. The CDR3 totals 18 residues. V gave up 0 bases and J gave up 0 bases; unmatched junction bases: 7. The germline CDR1 and CDR2 sequences are SGHVS and FNYEAQ. CDR3 nucleotides: TGTGCCAGCAGCTTAGCATCCCAGGGGGCTGGCTCCTACAATGAGCAGTTCTTC. This encodes CASSLASQGAGSYNEQFF.

The V and J genes are TRBV5-1 and TRBJ2-3; D ambiguous. The V end was cut by 1 base, the J end by 2 bases, with 14 bases between. Germline V CDR1 and CDR2: SGHRS, YFSETQ. The CDR3 sequence is 16 residues long. CDR3 DNA sequence: TGCGCCAGCAGCTTGCGAGTAGCCGAGATCACAGATACGCAGTATTTT. This sequence encodes CASSLRVAEITDTQYF.

This sequence joins TRBV11-2 and TRBJ2-7, with 11 positions matching TRBD1. CDR1 and CDR2 (germline): SGHAT, FQNNGV. With V trimmed by 5 bases and J by 3 bases, 6 bases remained unmatched. CDR3 length equals 15 residues. The CDR3 reads CASSRTGGIFYEQYF. In DNA form, the CDR3 reads TGTGCCAGCAGCAGGACAGGGGGCATTTTCTACGAGCAGTACTTC. Full variable domain (missing parts from reference TRBV11-2 and TRBJ2-7): EAGVAQSPRYKIIEKRQSVAFWCNPISGHATLYWYQQILGQGPKLLIQFQNNGVVDDSQLPKDRFSAERLKGVDSTLKIQPAKLEDSAVYLCASSRTGGIFYEQYFGPGTRLTVT.

The chain couples TRBV5-6 to TRBJ1-5, with 8 bases that match TRBD1. Germline-derived CDR1 and CDR2 are SGHDT and YYEEEE. V lost 2 bases to trimming and J lost 2 bases; unmatched junction nucleotides: 12. This CDR3 has 18 amino acids. The CDR3 DNA reads as TGTGCCAGCAGCTTACGTCAGGGGGCGTTTCGGGGCAATCAGCCCCAGCATTTT. This codes for CASSLRQGAFRGNQPQHF.

The rearrangement joins TRBV27 to TRBJ2-2; 11 bases map to TRBD1. With V trimmed by 6 bases and J by 0 bases, 3 bases remained unmatched. Germline V gene data show CDR1 as MNHEY and CDR2 as SMNVEV (reference sequence). This CDR3 spans 16 amino acids. CDR3 protein: CASRGQGAANTGELFF. The CDR3 DNA sequence: TGTGCCAGCAGAGGACAGGGGGCCGCGAACACCGGGGAGCTGTTTTTT.

V usage is TRBV6-1 and J usage is TRBJ1-2, with D unclear. Trimming removed 2 bases from V and 2 bases from J, with 15 bases in between. CDR1 is MNHNS and CDR2 is SASEGT in the germline V gene. The CDR3 loop spans 16 amino acids. CDR3 residues: CASSETSTGRNYGYTF. The CDR3 region has the DNA TGTGCCAGCAGTGAAACGTCGACGGGGAGAAACTATGGCTACACCTTC.

This chain connects TRBV25-1 to TRBJ1-2, with a possible D match to TRBD1 (6 bases). The CDR3 spans 14 residues. Deletions cut 2 bases from V and 4 bases from J, with 11 bases between. In germline, CDR1 is MGHDK, CDR2 SYGVNS. CDR3 sequence: CASSEAGEGYGYTF. CDR3 in DNA: TGTGCCAGCAGTGAAGCAGGGGAAGGCTATGGCTACACCTTC.

This clone has just one count. The chain couples TRBV5-8 to TRBJ2-5; D may be TRBD2 (6 bases). The germline V gene encodes CDR1 SGHTS and CDR2 YDEGEE. There are 15 residues in the CDR3. V lost 3 bases, J lost 5 bases, and 17 bases lay in between. The CDR3 reads CASSSFRGAGETQYF. CDR3 DNA sequence: TGTGCCAGCAGCTCCTTCCGCGGGGCCGGGGAGACCCAGTACTTC.

The chain carries TRBV28 and TRBJ1-5, with 7 bases identical to TRBD1. The CDR3 sequence is 14 residues long. Germline assignment: CDR1 MDHEN and CDR2 SYDVKM. Trimming cost V 7 bases and J 7 bases; bases outside gene matches: 10. CDR3 residues: CASNLGQIVQPQHF. The CDR3 DNA reads TGTGCCAGCAACCTGGGACAGATAGTACAGCCCCAGCATTTT. Drawing the rest from reference TRBV28 and TRBJ1-5, the complete variable domain is DVKVTQSSRYLVKRTGEKVFLECVQDMDHENMFWYRQDPGLGLRLIYFSYDVKMKEKGDIPEGYSVSREKKERFSLILESASTNQTSMYLCASNLGQIVQPQHFGDGTRLSIL.

The V gene is TRBV3-1 (or the pseudogene TRBV3-2), the J gene TRBJ2-7, with D possibly TRBD2 on 5 matching bases. CDR1 is LGHDT, CDR2 YNNKEL, per germline (reference sequence). CDR3 length: 16 amino acids. The germline V and J ends were trimmed by 1 base and 2 bases, with 15 bases remaining between them. The CDR3 DNA reads TGTGCCAGCAGCCAAGTGGATAGAGGGTCAACCTACGAGCAGTACTTC. It yields the protein CASSQVDRGSTYEQYF.

The chain links TRBV29-1 to TRBJ2-7; D not resolved. This CDR3 region has 10 residues. The V gene's germline CDR1 is SQVTM and CDR2 ANQGSEA. V was clipped by 6 bases and J by 5 bases, with 8 bases between them. This CDR3 reads CSVQSHEQYF. DNA of the CDR3: TGCAGCGTACAGTCGCACGAGCAGTACTTC.

The J gene is TRBJ1-1, the V gene TRBV5-4; a possible D gene is TRBD1 (5 bases). There are 15 residues in the CDR3. V was pared by 4 bases and J by 4 bases, with 17 bases between. CDR1 SGHNT and CDR2 YYREEE come from the germline V gene (reference sequence). In nucleotides, the CDR3 is TGTGCCAGCAGCCAGGGTATCGCCAGGGTCACTGAAGCTTTCTTT. Amino acid sequence: CASSQGIARVTEAFF.

V usage is TRBV27 and J usage is TRBJ2-3, with 15 bases fitting TRBD2. V lost 2 bases to trimming and J lost 5 bases; unmatched junction nucleotides: 5. CDR1 and CDR2 (germline): MNHEY, SMNVEV (reference sequence). This CDR3 is 17 amino acids long. The CDR3 nucleotides read TGTGCCAGCAGTTTACGGACTAGCGGGAGGGTTTTAGATACGCAGTATTTT. This sequence encodes CASSLRTSGRVLDTQYF.

The V gene is TRBV5-1, the J gene TRBJ1-1; 7 nucleotides align to TRBD1. V lost 2 bases and J lost 1; bases outside the gene matches: 5. Germline assignment: CDR1 SGHRS and CDR2 YFSETQ. The CDR3 extends over 15 amino acids. The CDR3 DNA reads as TGCGCCAGCAGCTTAACCGGGACAGCGAACACTGAAGCTTTCTTT. Translated: CASSLTGTANTEAFF. The whole variable domain, filled in from reference TRBV5-1 and TRBJ1-1, reads KAGVTQTPRYLIKTRGQQVTLSCSPISGHRSVSWYQQTPGQGLQFLFEYFSETQRNKGNFPGRFSGRQFSNSRSEMNVSTLELGDSALYLCASSLTGTANTEAFFGQGTRLTVV.

The chain is built from TRBV5-1 and TRBJ1-1; 7 nucleotides agree with TRBD1. The CDR3 sequence is 14 residues long. Trimming took 4 bases from V and 3 from J; bases not matched to a gene: 6. Germline CDR1 SGHRS, CDR2 YFSETQ. The CDR3 spells CASSPQGSDTEAFF. As DNA, the CDR3 is TGCGCCAGCAGCCCACAGGGGTCAGACACTGAAGCTTTCTTT. Full variable domain (missing parts from reference TRBV5-1 and TRBJ1-1): KAGVTQTPRYLIKTRGQQVTLSCSPISGHRSVSWYQQTPGQGLQFLFEYFSETQRNKGNFPGRFSGRQFSNSRSEMNVSTLELGDSALYLCASSPQGSDTEAFFGQGTRLTVV.